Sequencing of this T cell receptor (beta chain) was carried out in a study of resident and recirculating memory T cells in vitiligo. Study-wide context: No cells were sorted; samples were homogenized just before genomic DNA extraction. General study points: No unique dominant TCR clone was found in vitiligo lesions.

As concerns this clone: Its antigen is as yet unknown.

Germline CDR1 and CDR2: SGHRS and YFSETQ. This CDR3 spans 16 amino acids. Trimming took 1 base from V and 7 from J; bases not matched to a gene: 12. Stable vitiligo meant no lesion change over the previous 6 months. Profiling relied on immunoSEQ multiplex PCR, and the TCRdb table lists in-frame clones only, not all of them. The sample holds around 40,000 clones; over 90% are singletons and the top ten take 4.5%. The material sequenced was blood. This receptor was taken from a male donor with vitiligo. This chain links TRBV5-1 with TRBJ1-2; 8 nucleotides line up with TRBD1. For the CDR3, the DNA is TGCGCCAGCAGCTTGAGGGGGGACAGGAATCTCTCTGGCTACACCTTC. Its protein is CASSLRGDRNLSGYTF.